This T cell receptor (beta chain) is drawn from a study of blood T cell repertoires in COVID-19. In the study overall: Acute and convalescent COVID-19 specimens originated in the United States, Italy and Spain. T cells, B-cell-depleted T cells, or PBMCs provided the cDNA or gDNA that served as material.

Seattle researchers signed up patients amid active infection and tracked them longitudinally. Libraries were prepared by immunoSEQ multiplex PCR; TCRdb keeps only in-frame clonotypes and omits some of them. The sample records approximately 300,000 clones, approximately 83% being singletons. Sequenced material: peripheral blood. The sequence derives from a person in their 70s with COVID-19, enrolled during active disease.

DNA for the CDR3: TGCGCCAGCAGTGGGAGAGTCGTATCCGAGCAGTACTTC. As protein: CASSGRVVSEQYF. The chain links TRBV5-1 to TRBJ2-7; perhaps TRBD2 as D (5 bases). V was cut by 5 bases and J by 6 bases, with 15 bases left in between. The CDR3 runs to 13 residues. Germline CDR1 is SGHRS and CDR2 is YFSETQ.